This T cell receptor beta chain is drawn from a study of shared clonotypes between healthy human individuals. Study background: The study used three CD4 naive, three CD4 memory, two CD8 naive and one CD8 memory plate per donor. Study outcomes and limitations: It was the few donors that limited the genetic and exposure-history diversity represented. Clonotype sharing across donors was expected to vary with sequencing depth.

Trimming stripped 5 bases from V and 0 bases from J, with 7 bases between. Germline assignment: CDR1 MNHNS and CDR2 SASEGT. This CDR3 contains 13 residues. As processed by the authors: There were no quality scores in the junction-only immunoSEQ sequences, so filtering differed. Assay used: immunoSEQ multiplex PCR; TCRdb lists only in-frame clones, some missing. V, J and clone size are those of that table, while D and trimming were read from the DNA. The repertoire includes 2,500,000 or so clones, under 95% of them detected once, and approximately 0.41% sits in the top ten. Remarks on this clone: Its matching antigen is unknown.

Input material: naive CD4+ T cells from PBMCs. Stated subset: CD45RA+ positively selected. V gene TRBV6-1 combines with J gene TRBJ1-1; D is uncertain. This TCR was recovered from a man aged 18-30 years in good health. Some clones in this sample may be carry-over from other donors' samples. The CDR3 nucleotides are TGTGCCAGCAGTCCCCGAATGAACACTGAAGCTTTCTTT. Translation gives CASSPRMNTEAFF.